One and the same sample provided the 7 T cell receptor beta chains below, sequenced in a study of cytomegalovirus exposure and HLA in healthy donors. Data came from immunoSEQ multiplex PCR; TCRdb stores just in-frame clones and leaves some out. This table holds 150,000 or so clones, 75% to 90% found once. Sequenced: PBMCs. These receptor sequences come from a young man in good health and CMV-seropositive.

The V and J genes are TRBV5-8 and TRBJ1-5, with 9 positions matching TRBD1. The CDR3 contains 15 residues. CDR1 is SGHTS, CDR2 YDEGEE, per germline. The V and J ends lost 4 bases and 4 bases, in that order; junction bases with no gene match: 6. CDR3 bases: TGTGCCAGCAGCCCGGGACAGGGAGTGAATCAGCCCCAGCATTTT. Translation: CASSPGQGVNQPQHF.

The chain employs TRBV9 and TRBJ2-7; 8 bases match TRBD2. The CDR3 loop spans 13 amino acids. V shed 4 bases, J shed 7 bases, and the junction held 7 bases outside the gene matches. CDR1 and CDR2 from the germline V gene are SGDLS and YYNGEE. The CDR3 nucleotides are TGTGCCAGCAGCCCGCGGGGGGTGGAGGAGCAGTACTTC. It codes for CASSPRGVEEQYF. The variable domain in full, with the rest retrieved from reference TRBV9 and TRBJ2-7, is DSGVTQTPKHLITATGQRVTLRCSPRSGDLSVYWYQQSLDQGLQFLIQYYNGEERAKGNILERFSAQQFPDLHSELNLSSLELGDSALYFCASSPRGVEEQYFGPGTRLTVT.

This chain's CDR3 is CASSVSVRLAPNNEQFF. The CDR3, as DNA: TGTGCCAGCAGCGTCTCGGTGAGACTAGCTCCTAACAATGAGCAGTTCTTC. V usage is TRBV9 and J usage is TRBJ2-1, with 7 nucleotides matching TRBD2. This CDR3 contains 17 residues. From germline, CDR1 is SGDLS and CDR2 YYNGEE. Trimming cost V 2 bases and J 5 bases; bases outside gene matches: 13.

The chain uses TRBV5-1 and TRBJ1-4; TRBD1 matches at 9 bases. This CDR3 region has 14 residues. The junction had 4 bases not matched to a gene; V was cut back by 4 bases and J by 6 bases. The V gene's germline CDR1 is SGHRS and CDR2 YFSETQ. The CDR3 region is CASSRDRVDEKLFF. For the CDR3, the DNA is TGCGCCAGCAGCAGGGACAGGGTGGATGAAAAACTGTTTTTT.

The chain links TRBV21-1 to TRBJ1-3; TRBD1, the table's D call, was not compared with the DNA. TRBV21-1 is described as a pseudogene. The CDR3 length is 15 residues. Here the CDR3 reads CASRDPEGAGNTIYF. The CDR3 DNA follows: TGTGCCAGCAGAGACCCCGAGGGGGCTGGAAACACCATATATTTT.

J is TRBJ1-6 and V is TRBV6-6; 10 nucleotides line up with TRBD1. Germline values: CDR1 MNHNY, CDR2 SVGAGI (reference sequence). This CDR3 is built from 13 residues. V was clipped by 6 bases and J by 8 bases; unmatched bases: 1. CDR3 sequence: CASRGTGDSPLHF. The CDR3 DNA reads TGTGCCAGCAGGGGGACAGGGGATTCACCCCTCCACTTT.

This sequence joins TRBV4-3 and TRBJ2-7; possibly TRBD1 for D (6 bases). Trimming cost V 1 base and J 7 bases, with 14 bases left between them. The CDR3 loop spans 14 amino acids. The germline V gene encodes CDR1 LGHNA and CDR2 YSLEER. CDR3 sequence: CASSQVGQTKEQYF. The CDR3 DNA reads TGCGCCAGCAGCCAAGTCGGACAGACTAAAGAGCAGTACTTC.